What follows are 27 T cell receptor beta chains derived from one specimen sequenced in a study of molecular identifiers for immune sequencing clone quantification. Using its own MiXCR run on the PCR reads, TCRdb lists one record per CDR3 protein. This table has tens of thousands of distinct CDR3 sequences, 25% appearing once. What was sequenced was naive CD8+ T cells from blood, with Jurkat cell RNA spiked in. Stated subset: FACS-sorted CD8+CD4-CCR7+CD45RA+ naive T cells. Receptors were obtained from a human donor in good health. Some libraries in this study had Jurkat cell RNA spiked in.

This clonotype was counted a few times. The chain joins TRBV7-8 to TRBJ2-7, with TRBD1 identical over 7 bases. V was pared by 5 bases and J by 5 bases, with 9 bases of the junction left unmatched. The CDR3 has 14 residues. Germline V gene sequence: CDR1 SGHVS, CDR2 FQNEAQ. This CDR3 is CASSPSLTGDEQYF. Written as DNA, the CDR3 is TGTGCCAGCAGCCCCTCCCTCACAGGGGACGAGCAGTACTTC. Complete variable domain (other parts from reference TRBV7-8 and TRBJ2-7): GAGVSQSPRYKVAKRGQDVALRCDPISGHVSLFWYQQALGQGPEFLTYFQNEAQLDKSGLPSDRFFAERPEGSVSTLKIQRTQQEDSAVYLCASSPSLTGDEQYFGPGTRLTVT.

This clonotype was counted many times. The gene calls are TRBV7-9 and TRBJ2-7, with D perhaps matching TRBD1 or TRBD2 (6 bases each). V lost 5 bases and J 0 bases, leaving 14 bases between the germline ends. The CDR3 is made up of 15 amino acids. Germline CDR1 and CDR2: SEHNR and FQNEAQ (reference sequence). This CDR3 is CASSPQEGGSYEQYF. DNA for the CDR3: TGTGCCAGCAGCCCCCAGGAGGGGGGCTCCTACGAGCAGTACTTC.

The CDR3 coding sequence is TGTGCCAGCAGTGAATTCCCGGACAGGAGGGAGCAGTACTTC. Amino acid sequence: CASSEFPDRREQYF. The chain couples TRBV6-1 to TRBJ2-7; the match to TRBD1 covers 7 bases. The CDR3 runs 14 residues. Germline V gene sequence: CDR1 MNHNS, CDR2 SASEGT. The J segment lost 7 bases and the V segment lost 2 bases, leaving 8 bases of the junction unmatched.

This clonotype was recorded a few times. A read error is possible here, since a much larger clone lies one base away. The rearrangement joins TRBV12-5 to TRBJ1-1; D is uncertain. The V end lost 1 base, the J end lost 5 bases, and 14 bases lay between the germline ends. CDR3 length: 15 residues. Germline loops: CDR1 LGHNT, CDR2 FRNRAP. The CDR3 DNA reads as TGTGCTAGTGGTTTGGGTGACGGGGTGGATACTGAAGCTTTCTTT. This encodes CASGLGDGVDTEAFF.

This clonotype was found a few times. The rearrangement joins TRBV29-1 to TRBJ2-1; D not certain. Germline V gene sequence: CDR1 SQVTM, CDR2 ANQGSEA. The CDR3 extends over 14 amino acids. V dropped 4 bases and J dropped 6 bases, with 16 bases sitting between them. CDR3 sequence reads: CSVAGVAVGNEQFF. For the CDR3, the DNA is TGCAGCGTTGCTGGAGTAGCAGTTGGCAATGAGCAGTTCTTC.

This clonotype was counted only a few times. The gene calls are TRBV27 and TRBJ2-3; no clear D gene. Germline V gene lookup returns CDR1 MNHEY and CDR2 SMNVEV (reference sequence). V lost 6 bases, J lost 4 bases, and 17 bases lay in between. The CDR3 extends over 15 amino acids. CDR3 in DNA: TGTGCCAGCAGCGAAGTCTTCACCCGCGCAGATACGCAGTATTTT. Its translation is CASSEVFTRADTQYF.

This clonotype showed up many times. The CDR3 protein is CASSSTGGDWHEQYF. In DNA, the CDR3 is TGTGCCAGCAGCTCTACAGGGGGGGACTGGCACGAGCAGTACTTC. The chain couples TRBV7-9 to TRBJ2-7, with D possibly matching TRBD1 (8 bases). Germline assignment: CDR1 SEHNR and CDR2 FQNEAQ (reference sequence). CDR3 size: 15 residues. Trimming stripped 4 bases from V and 5 bases from J, with 18 bases between.

V is TRBV12-3 or TRBV12-4 and J is TRBJ2-2, with D perhaps matching TRBD2 (7 bases). Trimming pared 5 bases from V and 6 bases from J, leaving 13 bases between. The CDR3 totals 14 residues. This chain's CDR3 is CASSIPGGSGELFF. In nucleotides, the CDR3 is TGTGCCAGCAGTATACCGGGGGGCTCCGGGGAGCTGTTTTTT.

Of note for this clonotype: Its ends do not fully match the called genes, so a read error is possible. The chain uses TRBV14 and TRBJ2-7; TRBD2 matches at 7 bases. The CDR3 covers 12 residues. From germline, CDR1 is SGHDN and CDR2 FVKESK. Here the CDR3 DNA reads TGTGCCAGTCGAGGGGAGGGTTACGAGCAGCACTTC. Its protein is CASRGEGYEQHF. Variable domain in full (rest from reference TRBV14 and TRBJ2-7): EAGVTQFPSHSVIEKGQTVTLRCDPISGHDNLYWYRRVMGKEIKFLLHFVKESKQDESGMPNNRFLAERTGGTYSTLKVQPAELEDSGVYFCASRGEGYEQHFGPGTRLTVT.

This clonotype was recorded many times. The V gene is TRBV28, the J gene TRBJ1-3; D uncertain. The germline V and J ends were trimmed by 7 bases and 8 bases, with 18 bases remaining between them. Germline CDR1 and CDR2: MDHEN and SYDVKM. The CDR3 runs to 14 residues. The CDR3 loop reads CASTTSGTAYTIYF. The CDR3, as DNA: TGTGCCAGCACTACGAGTGGAACCGCGTACACCATATATTTT.

This clonotype was seen a handful of times. The chain joins TRBV27 to TRBJ1-6, with no clear D. V lost 5 bases, J lost 8 bases, and 13 bases lay in between. CDR1 is MNHEY and CDR2 is SMNVEV in the germline V gene (reference sequence). The CDR3 consists of 14 residues. The CDR3 nucleotides are TGTGCCAGCAGTCTACCCACGATGTATTCACCCCTCCACTTT. Its translation: CASSLPTMYSPLHF.

This clonotype was found many times. The chain links TRBV5-4 to TRBJ1-1; 9 positions match TRBD1. J lost 0 bases, V lost 0 bases, and 6 bases had no gene match. CDR1 and CDR2 from the germline V gene are SGHNT and YYREEE (reference sequence). The CDR3 runs to 17 residues. CDR3 region: CASSLDGTGRMNTEAFF. The CDR3 coding sequence is TGTGCCAGCAGCTTGGACGGGACAGGGCGCATGAACACTGAAGCTTTCTTT.

This clonotype was picked up many times. The chain links TRBV13 to TRBJ2-7; 8 nucleotides match TRBD2. From germline, CDR1 is PRHDT and CDR2 FYEKMQ (reference sequence). The CDR3 is made up of 15 amino acids. V lost 3 bases, J lost 2 bases, and 6 bases stayed unmatched. The CDR3 region has the DNA TGTGCCAGCAGCTTTCCAAGCGGGGGTGCCTACGAGCAGTACTTC. As protein: CASSFPSGGAYEQYF.

The chain joins TRBV3-1 to TRBJ2-3, with D unclear. This CDR3 region has 14 residues. The V end lost 0 bases, the J end lost 2 bases, and 6 bases lay between the germline ends. Germline values: CDR1 LGHDT, CDR2 YNNKEL (reference sequence). The CDR3 region has the DNA TGTGCCAGCAGCCAAGATTACCACACAGATACGCAGTATTTT. Encoded protein: CASSQDYHTDTQYF.

The chain recombines TRBV24-1 with TRBJ2-2, with 8 bases fitting TRBD1. Germline V gene lookup returns CDR1 KGHDR and CDR2 SFDVKD. Trimming removed 5 bases from V and 1 base from J; junction bases left unmatched: 17. The CDR3 runs 20 residues. The CDR3, as DNA: TGTGCCACCAGTGCTTCCAGGGGGCAGGGGTATTCCCTGAACACCGGGGAGCTGTTTTTT. The encoded protein is CATSASRGQGYSLNTGELFF.

This clonotype was detected only a few times. The chain has TRBV3-1 and TRBJ2-3, with D possibly TRBD1 on 5 matching bases. V was clipped by 4 bases and J by 3 bases, with 14 bases between them. Germline-derived CDR1 and CDR2 are LGHDT and YNNKEL (reference sequence). The CDR3 length is 15 residues. The CDR3 region is CASSLVQGRTDTQYF. The CDR3 nucleotides read TGTGCCAGCAGCCTAGTGCAGGGTCGGACAGATACGCAGTATTTT.

On this clonotype itself: A read error may explain this, as a much larger clone is one base away. The CDR3 is CASSRGARFTDTQYF. Here the CDR3 DNA reads TGTGCCAGCAGTCGGGGGGCGCGGTTCACAGATACGCAGTATTTT. The chain carries TRBV6-5 and TRBJ2-3; weak D call: TRBD2 (7 bases). With 5 bases removed from V and 2 bases from J, the gap between germline ends came to 14 bases. This CDR3 is built from 15 residues. CDR1 is MNHEY and CDR2 is SVGAGI in the germline V gene.

This clonotype occurred a few times. This sequence joins TRBV4-1 and TRBJ2-1; D is possibly TRBD1 (6 bases). The V gene lost 3 bases and the J gene lost 9 bases, with 9 bases spanning the gap. The CDR3 runs 12 residues. CDR1 is MGHRA, CDR2 YSYEKL, per germline. CDR3 loop: CASSQGASEQFF. The CDR3 region has the DNA TGCGCCAGCAGCCAGGGGGCATCTGAGCAGTTCTTC.

Many counts were recorded for this clonotype. The chain couples TRBV30 to TRBJ2-3; D is possibly TRBD2 (6 bases). Germline V gene sequence: CDR1 GTSNPN, CDR2 SVGIG (reference sequence). CDR3 length: 14 amino acids. Trimming removed 3 bases from V and 4 bases from J, with 14 bases in between. The CDR3 coding sequence is TGTGCCTGGAGCTCCGGAGGAGGGGCAGATACGCAGTATTTT. It yields the protein CAWSSGGGADTQYF.

The chain recombines TRBV7-2 with TRBJ2-7; D unresolved. V dropped 4 bases and J dropped 3 bases, with 4 bases sitting between them. This CDR3 spans 11 amino acids. The germline CDR1 and CDR2 sequences are SGHTA and FQGNSA. The CDR3 here is CASSSNYEQYF. The DNA for the CDR3 is TGTGCCAGCAGCTCCAACTACGAGCAGTACTTC.

This clonotype was seen many times. The rearrangement joins TRBV20-1 to TRBJ2-3; possible D gene TRBD1, 6 bases. V lost 3 bases and J lost 2, with 9 bases in between. CDR3 length: 13 amino acids. Germline values: CDR1 DFQATT, CDR2 SNEGSKA (reference sequence). The CDR3 is CSARDSNTDTQYF. The DNA for the CDR3 is TGCAGTGCTAGGGACAGCAACACAGATACGCAGTATTTT.

On this clonotype: The junction departs from the called germline gene at one end, perhaps through a read error. The chain links TRBV7-9 to TRBJ2-7, with TRBD1 matching over 8 bases. The CDR3 contains 14 residues. CDR1 is SEHNR, CDR2 FQNEAQ, per germline (reference sequence). The CDR3: CASRTGASSYAQNF. The DNA of the CDR3 is TGTGCCAGCAGGACAGGGGCCTCGTCCTACGCGCAGAACTTC. Full variable domain (outside the CDR3, taken from reference TRBV7-9 and TRBJ2-7): DTGVSQNPRHKITKRGQNVTFRCDPISEHNRLYWYRQTLGQGPEFLTYFQNEAQLEKSRLLSDRFSAERPKGSFSTLEIQRTEQGDSAMYLCASRTGASSYAQNFGPGTRLTVT.

The rearrangement links TRBV12-3 or TRBV12-4 to TRBJ2-1, with D maybe TRBD2 (5 bases). V was trimmed by 5 bases and J by 0 bases, leaving 14 bases between them. The CDR3 covers 16 residues. The CDR3 region has the DNA TGTGCCAGCAGTCCGGAGGACGGACGCTCCTACAATGAGCAGTTCTTC. Its translation is CASSPEDGRSYNEQFF.

For this clonotype: This may be a read error: a much more frequent sequence differs by one nucleotide. The conserved phenylalanine or tryptophan is not found at the CDR3 terminus, so this likely reflects a read error. This sequence joins TRBV12-3 or TRBV12-4 and TRBJ2-5; the D is unclear. This CDR3 region has 15 residues. V dropped 3 bases and J dropped 9 bases, with 20 bases sitting between them. CDR3 bases: TGTGCCAGCAGTTTTCTGGGGTTCAGGTCACCGGCCCAGTACTCC. It yields the protein CASSFLGFRSPAQYS.

About this clonotype itself: One base away lies a much larger clone, so this may be a sequencing read error. The chain is built from TRBV11-2 and TRBJ2-3, with 8 positions matching TRBD2. Germline loops: CDR1 SGHAT, CDR2 FQNNGV. The CDR3 has 17 amino acids. Here the CDR3 DNA reads TGTGCCATCAGCTTAGGTCCGGCCGGGGGGGCAACAGATACGCAGTATTTT. Its protein is CAISLGPAGGATDTQYF.

The genes are TRBV12-3 or TRBV12-4 and TRBJ2-1, with D hard to call. This CDR3 is 16 amino acids long. V lost 3 bases and J lost 4, with 16 bases in between. CDR3 bases: TGTGCCAGCAGTTTGGGATTCGGCATGGGATACAATGAGCAGTTCTTC. This sequence encodes CASSLGFGMGYNEQFF.

This clonotype was seen a single time. This may come from a read error, since a much larger clone is one base off. The J gene is TRBJ1-5, the V gene TRBV20-1, with 7 bases matching TRBD1. Germline V lookup: CDR1 DFQATT, CDR2 SNEGSKA (reference sequence). The CDR3 has 16 amino acids. The CDR3 here is CSAMYSGQTSNRPQHF. The CDR3 nucleotides read TGCAGTGCTATGTACTCGGGACAGACGAGCAATCGGCCCCAGCATTTT.